This is a list of T cell receptor beta chains from one sample in a study of early T cells in non-severe SARS-CoV-2 infection. In TCRdb, the 5' RACE reads were re-called with MiXCR into one record per CDR3 protein. The sample consists of about 66,000 distinct CDR3 sequences, approximately 9.2% of them appearing once. Specimen: whole blood. The source of these receptors is an adult who was a healthcare worker with PCR-confirmed SARS-CoV-2 infection or an uninfected control (not recorded which). The CDR3 runs from the conserved cysteine through the conserved F or W. The order of the fields is V gene, J gene, clone size, D gene, CDR3 protein, CDR3 DNA. A D gene is named only where the DNA matches it firmly. Rows may omit the clone size; those that give it use once, few, many or a size class.

>TRBV5-1|TRBJ2-7|many|NA
CASSLIAQGPYEQYF
TGCGCCAGCAGCTTGATTGCACAGGGCCCCTACGAGCAGTACTTC
>TRBV20-1|TRBJ2-4|few|TRBD1
CSARDRLAKNIQYF
TGCAGTGCAAGGGACAGACTAGCCAAAAACATTCAGTACTTC
>TRBV28|TRBJ2-3|many|NA
CASSYSLGDTIKRLAPTDTQYF
TGTGCCAGCAGTTACTCATTAGGGGACACAATAAAGCGACTAGCCCCCACAGATACGCAGTATTTT
>TRBV6-4|TRBJ2-2|NA|NA
CASSDSANTGELFF
TGTGCCAGCAGTGACTCAGCGAACACCGGGGAGCTGTTTTTT
>TRBV7-3|TRBJ2-3|few|NA
CASSLNPAGSTQYF
TGTGCCAGCAGCTTAAACCCAGCAGGGAGTACGCAGTATTTT
>TRBV20-1|TRBJ2-3|NA|TRBD2
CSASAGESDTQYF
TGCAGTGCTAGCGCGGGAGAGTCAGATACGCAGTATTTT
>TRBV20-1|TRBJ2-5|many|TRBD1
CSAEDRGGQETQYF
TGCAGTGCGGAGGACAGGGGGGGACAAGAGACCCAGTACTTC
>TRBV7-2|TRBJ1-1|NA|NA
CASSTRDGTEAFF
TGTGCCAGCAGCACCAGGGATGGAACTGAAGCTTTCTTT
>TRBV29-1|TRBJ2-7|few|NA
CSSSSAGTYEQYF
TGCAGCTCCTCAAGCGCGGGAACCTACGAGCAGTACTTC
>TRBV20-1|TRBJ2-3|few|NA
CSARGRDTQSRDTQYF
TGCAGTGCTAGAGGTCGGGACACTCAGTCAAGAGATACGCAGTATTTT
>TRBV7-2|TRBJ2-7|NA|TRBD2
CASSSRTSGILYEQYF
TGTGCCAGCAGCTCACGGACTAGCGGGATTCTCTACGAGCAGTACTTC
>TRBV18|TRBJ2-7|NA|NA
CASSLGSGPYEQYF
TGTGCCAGCTCCCTGGGGTCGGGGCCCTACGAGCAGTACTTC
>TRBV5-1|TRBJ2-5|NA|NA
CASSLSQLEETQYF
TGCGCCAGCAGCTTGTCACAGCTAGAAGAGACCCAGTACTTC
>TRBV27|TRBJ2-2|few|NA
CASSRPPAIGELFF
TGTGCCAGCAGTCGGCCCCCAGCGATCGGGGAGCTGTTTTTT
>TRBV27|TRBJ2-5|few|NA
CASSRNLRETQYF
TGTGCCAGCAGTCGCAATCTCAGAGAGACCCAGTACTTC